The clone carrying this T cell receptor beta chain was recorded at least ten times. Antigen: not known. This sample is part of a study of CD8 T cells in ankylosing spondylitis. Overall study findings and caveats: There was a TCR beta motif, made of several highly homologous variants, that appeared characteristic of ankylosing spondylitis blood. Disease-linked clones, CD8+, were relatively rare in peripheral blood. Disease-associated clones were reportedly significantly overrepresented in matched ankylosing spondylitis synovial fluid. Certain motif variants had earlier been reported in reactive arthritis synovial fluid and blood.

Library preparation for TCR beta used quantitative 5'-RACE with molecular barcodes. One entry per CDR3 protein results from TCRdb running MiXCR on the 5' RACE reads. The sample lists approximately 540,000 distinct CDR3 sequences; 12% were seen once. CDR1 and CDR2 from the germline V gene are SGHVS and FQNEAQ. This CDR3 is built from 19 residues. Trimming shortened V by 3 bases and J by 1 base, and 22 bases separated the two germline ends. The sample consisted of blood, either unsorted or a sorted T cell fraction (not recorded which). V and J are TRBV7-8 and TRBJ1-5; a possible D gene is TRBD1 (5 bases). The receptor was derived from a male donor with ankylosing spondylitis. The CDR3 nucleotides are TGTGCCAGCAGCTTGATTACGAACCCGGGACTCTCGAGCAATCAGCCCCAGCATTTT. Amino acid sequence: CASSLITNPGLSSNQPQHF.